This T cell receptor beta chain was found in a study of blood T cell repertoires in COVID-19. Study in general: PBMCs, B-cell-depleted T cells, or T cells were the source of the cDNA or gDNA that made up the material.

Study processing details: It was from reference gene primer amplification that nucleated cell counts were estimated. Profiling relied on immunoSEQ multiplex PCR, and the TCRdb table lists in-frame clones only, not all of them. That table gives V, J and clone size, and the DNA gave D and trimming. This sample has approximately 54,000 clones, with roughly four fifths found just once. CDR1 and CDR2 from the germline V gene are MDHEN and SYDVKM. The V segment lost 3 bases and the J segment 4 bases; nucleotides outside the gene matches: 1. This CDR3 region has 14 residues. The rearrangement uses TRBV28 and TRBJ2-1; 9 bases match TRBD2. The sequenced sample was peripheral blood. The TCR originated in a woman in her fifties or sixties with acute or convalescent COVID-19. CDR3 protein: CASSFLAGYNEQFF. As DNA, the CDR3 is TGTGCCAGCAGTTTCCTAGCGGGATACAATGAGCAGTTCTTC.